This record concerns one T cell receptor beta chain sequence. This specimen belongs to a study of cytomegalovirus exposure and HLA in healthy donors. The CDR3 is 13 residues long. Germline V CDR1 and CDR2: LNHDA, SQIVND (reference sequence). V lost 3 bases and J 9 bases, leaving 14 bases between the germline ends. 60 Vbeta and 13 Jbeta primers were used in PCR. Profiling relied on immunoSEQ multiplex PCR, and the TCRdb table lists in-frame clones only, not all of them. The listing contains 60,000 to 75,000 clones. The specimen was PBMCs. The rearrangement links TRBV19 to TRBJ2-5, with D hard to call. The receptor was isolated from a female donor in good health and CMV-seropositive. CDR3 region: CASSMGQSVAQYF. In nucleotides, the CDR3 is TGTGCCAGTAGTATGGGCCAGTCGGTGGCCCAGTACTTC.